The entry below describes one T cell receptor (beta chain). This sample stems from a study of blood T cell repertoires in COVID-19. On the study more broadly: Italy, Spain and the United States were the sources of the convalescent and acute COVID-19 samples. In each case, the material was cDNA or gDNA derived from T cells, B-cell-depleted T cells, or PBMCs.

Authors' analysis steps: How many nucleated cells were present was estimated from reference gene primer amplification. Assay: immunoSEQ multiplex PCR; the TCRdb copy retains only in-frame clones and omits some. Clonal size and the V and J genes are those of that table, whereas D and trimming came from the DNA. In the table there are 450,000 or so clones, roughly 87% of which are singletons. The germline V gene encodes CDR1 MNHEY and CDR2 SVGAGI. J gave up 4 bases and V 6 bases, and 9 bases lay outside the gene matches. This CDR3 region has 15 residues. The source of this sequence is a man aged 18 to 30 with COVID-19, enrolled during active disease. The chain carries TRBV6-5 and TRBJ1-1; 9 bases match TRBD1. The sample was peripheral blood. The CDR3 DNA reads as TGTGCCAGCAGATCTCGACAGGGGGTGAGCACTGAAGCTTTCTTT. Amino acids: CASRSRQGVSTEAFF.